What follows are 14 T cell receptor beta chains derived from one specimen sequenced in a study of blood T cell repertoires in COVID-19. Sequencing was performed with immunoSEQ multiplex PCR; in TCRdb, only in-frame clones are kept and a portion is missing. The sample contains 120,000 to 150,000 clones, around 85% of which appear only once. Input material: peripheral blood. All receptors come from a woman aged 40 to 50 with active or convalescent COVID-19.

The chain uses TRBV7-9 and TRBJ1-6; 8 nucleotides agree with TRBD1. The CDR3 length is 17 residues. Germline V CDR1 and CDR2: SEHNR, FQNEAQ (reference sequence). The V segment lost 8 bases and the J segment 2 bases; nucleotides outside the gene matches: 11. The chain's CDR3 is CASFDLDRAPYNSPLHF. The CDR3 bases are TGTGCCAGCTTCGACCTGGACAGGGCGCCCTATAATTCACCCCTCCACTTT.

This CDR3 is CASRGTANYGYTF. CDR3 nucleotide sequence: TGTGCCAGCAGAGGGACAGCCAACTATGGCTACACCTTC. This chain links TRBV2 with TRBJ1-2; 7 bases map to TRBD1. The CDR3 is 13 residues long. Germline V gene data show CDR1 as SNHLY and CDR2 as FYNNEI. V lost 6 bases, J lost 2 bases, and 3 bases stayed unmatched.

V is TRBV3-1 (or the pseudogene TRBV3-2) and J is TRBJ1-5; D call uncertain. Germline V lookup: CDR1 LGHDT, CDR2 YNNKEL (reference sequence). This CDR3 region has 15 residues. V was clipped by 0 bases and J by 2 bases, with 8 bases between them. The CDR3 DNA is TGTGCCAGCAGCCAAGACAGGAACCGCAATCAGCCCCAGCATTTT. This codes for CASSQDRNRNQPQHF.

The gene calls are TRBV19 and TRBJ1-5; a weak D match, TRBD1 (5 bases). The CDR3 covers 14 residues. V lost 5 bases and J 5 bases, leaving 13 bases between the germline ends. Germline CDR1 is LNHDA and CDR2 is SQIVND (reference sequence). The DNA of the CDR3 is TGTGCCAGTAGTCCCCGGGGGGGGGATCAGCCCCAGCATTTT. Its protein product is CASSPRGGDQPQHF. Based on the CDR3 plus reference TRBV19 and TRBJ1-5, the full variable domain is DGGITQSPKYLFRKEGQNVTLSCEQNLNHDAMYWYRQDPGQGLRLIYYSQIVNDFQKGDIAEGYSVSREKKESFPLTVTSAQKNPTAFYLCASSPRGGDQPQHFGDGTRLSIL.

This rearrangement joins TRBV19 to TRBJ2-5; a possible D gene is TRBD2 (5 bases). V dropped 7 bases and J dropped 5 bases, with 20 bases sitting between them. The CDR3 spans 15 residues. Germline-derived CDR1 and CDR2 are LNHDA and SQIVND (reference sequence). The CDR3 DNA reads TGTGCCAGTACCCGAGGGTATGCCCCGGGGGAGACCCAGTACTTC. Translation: CASTRGYAPGETQYF. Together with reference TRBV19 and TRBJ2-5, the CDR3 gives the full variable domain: DGGITQSPKYLFRKEGQNVTLSCEQNLNHDAMYWYRQDPGQGLRLIYYSQIVNDFQKGDIAEGYSVSREKKESFPLTVTSAQKNPTAFYLCASTRGYAPGETQYFGPGTRLLVL.

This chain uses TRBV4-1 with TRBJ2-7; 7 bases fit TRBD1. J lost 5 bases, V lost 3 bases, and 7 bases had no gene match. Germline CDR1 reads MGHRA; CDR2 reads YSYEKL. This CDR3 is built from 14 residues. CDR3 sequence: CASSHPGQDDEQYF. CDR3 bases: TGCGCCAGCAGCCACCCCGGACAGGACGACGAGCAGTACTTC.

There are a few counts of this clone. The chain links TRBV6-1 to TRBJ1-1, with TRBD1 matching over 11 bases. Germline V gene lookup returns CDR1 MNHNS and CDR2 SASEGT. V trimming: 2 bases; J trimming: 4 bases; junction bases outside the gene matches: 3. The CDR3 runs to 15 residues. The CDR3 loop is CASSETGTGGTEAFF. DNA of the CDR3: TGTGCCAGCAGTGAAACGGGGACAGGGGGCACTGAAGCTTTCTTT.

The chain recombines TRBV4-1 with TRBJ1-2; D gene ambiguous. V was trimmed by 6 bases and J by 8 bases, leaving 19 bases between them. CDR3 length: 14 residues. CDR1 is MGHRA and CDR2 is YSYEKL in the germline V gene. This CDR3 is CASSPQEGFRGYTF. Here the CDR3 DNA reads TGCGCCAGCAGTCCCCAGGAGGGCTTTAGGGGCTACACCTTC.

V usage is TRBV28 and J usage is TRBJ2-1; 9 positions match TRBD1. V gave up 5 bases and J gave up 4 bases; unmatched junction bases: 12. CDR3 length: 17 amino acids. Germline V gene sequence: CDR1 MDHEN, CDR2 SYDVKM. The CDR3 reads CASSPSGQGTGYNEQFF. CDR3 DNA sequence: TGTGCCAGCAGTCCATCAGGACAGGGGACGGGGTACAATGAGCAGTTCTTC.

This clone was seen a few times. CDR3 in DNA: TGTGCCAGCTCACCACCTTCCGGCACTGAAGCTTTCTTT. Encoded protein: CASSPPSGTEAFF. The chain links TRBV18 to TRBJ1-1, with unresolved D. Germline-derived CDR1 and CDR2 are KGHSH and LQKENI. V dropped 0 bases and J dropped 4 bases, with 6 bases sitting between them. This CDR3 has 13 residues.

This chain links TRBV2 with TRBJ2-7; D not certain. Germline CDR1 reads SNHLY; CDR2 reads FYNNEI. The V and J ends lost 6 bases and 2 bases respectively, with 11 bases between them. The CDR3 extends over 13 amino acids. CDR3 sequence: CASSGAPTYEQYF. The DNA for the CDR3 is TGTGCCAGCAGCGGTGCGCCCACCTACGAGCAGTACTTC. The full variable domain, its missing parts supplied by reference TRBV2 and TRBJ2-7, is EPEVTQTPSHQVTQMGQEVILRCVPISNHLYFYWYRQILGQKVEFLVSFYNNEISEKSEIFDDQFSVERPDGSNFTLKIRSTKLEDSAMYFCASSGAPTYEQYFGPGTRLTVT.

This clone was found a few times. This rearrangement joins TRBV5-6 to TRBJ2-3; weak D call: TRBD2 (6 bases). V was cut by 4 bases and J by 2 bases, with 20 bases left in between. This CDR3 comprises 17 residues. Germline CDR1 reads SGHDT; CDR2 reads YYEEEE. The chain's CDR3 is CASSLDLGSGYTDTQYF. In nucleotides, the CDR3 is TGTGCCAGCAGCCTGGACCTGGGTAGCGGCTACACAGATACGCAGTATTTT.

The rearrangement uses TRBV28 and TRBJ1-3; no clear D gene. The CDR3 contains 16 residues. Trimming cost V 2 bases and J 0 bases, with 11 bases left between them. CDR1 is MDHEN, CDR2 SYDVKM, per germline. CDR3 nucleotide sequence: TGTGCCAGCAGTTTACCCAGCAGGATCTCTGGAAACACCATATATTTT. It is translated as CASSLPSRISGNTIYF.

CDR3 sequence: CASSLEPGTQTDTQYF. The CDR3 DNA sequence: TGCGCCAGCAGCTTGGAGCCAGGGACACAAACAGATACGCAGTATTTT. The chain is built from TRBV5-1 and TRBJ2-3; tentative D call: TRBD1 (6 bases). The CDR3 loop spans 16 amino acids. Trimming took off 0 bases at V and 3 bases at J, with 14 bases between the two ends. Germline CDR1 reads SGHRS; CDR2 reads YFSETQ.